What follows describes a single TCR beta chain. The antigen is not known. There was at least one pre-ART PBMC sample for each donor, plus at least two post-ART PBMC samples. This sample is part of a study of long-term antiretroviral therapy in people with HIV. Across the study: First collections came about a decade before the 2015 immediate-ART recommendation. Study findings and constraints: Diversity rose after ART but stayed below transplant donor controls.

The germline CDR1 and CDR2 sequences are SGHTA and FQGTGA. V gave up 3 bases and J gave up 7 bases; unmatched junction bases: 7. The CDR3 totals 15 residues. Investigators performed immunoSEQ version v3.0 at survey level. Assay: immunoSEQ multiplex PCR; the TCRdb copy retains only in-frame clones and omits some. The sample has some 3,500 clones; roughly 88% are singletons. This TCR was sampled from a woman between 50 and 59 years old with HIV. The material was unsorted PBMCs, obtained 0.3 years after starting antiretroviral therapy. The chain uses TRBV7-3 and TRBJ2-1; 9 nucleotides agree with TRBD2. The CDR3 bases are TGTGCCAGCAGCTTGGGCGGGGGGGCCGGAAATGAGCAGTTCTTC. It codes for CASSLGGGAGNEQFF.